This TCR beta chain was retrieved from a study of T cell responses to AZD1222 COVID-19 vaccine. Broader study findings: Seropositive AZD1222 recipients at baseline numbered only six or seven. Rises in breadth and depth of Spike-specific TCRs came after two AZD1222 doses.

Clones were read by immunoSEQ multiplex PCR, and TCRdb kept only the in-frame ones, dropping some. The sample has approximately 100,000 clones, roughly nine tenths seen once; the top ten hold approximately 4.8%. This clone appeared a single time. The antigen remains unidentified. Sequencing was performed on peripheral blood, taken on day 0 of AZD1222 vaccination. The receptor was derived from an adult in good health.

CDR3: CASSPPAGGETQYF. The CDR3 region has the DNA TGTGCCAGCAGCCCCCCCGCGGGGGGAGAGACCCAGTACTTC. The rearrangement uses TRBV11-2 and TRBJ2-5, with 8 bases fitting TRBD2. Unmatched junction bases numbered 6, after V lost 5 bases and J lost 4 bases. The germline V gene encodes CDR1 SGHAT and CDR2 FQNNGV. This CDR3 region has 14 residues.